The entry that follows covers one T cell receptor (beta chain) sequence. The target antigen is unknown. The method was immunoSEQ multiplex PCR; TCRdb's version includes in-frame clones alone and lacks a portion of them. The sample yields approximately 25,000 clones, roughly three quarters seen once. This sample is part of a study of radiotherapy plus CTLA-4 blockade in lung cancer. Study context: Disease control was achieved by approximately 32% of patients, and objective responses by 18%. The study's findings and limits: Early clone dynamics of blood T cells, plus interferon-beta, reportedly predicted response best. Some TCR clones had been derived from tumors. These clones expanded in peripheral blood after radiotherapy plus ipilimumab.

CTLA-4 blockade using ipilimumab, together with focal radiation, was received by patients with chemo-refractory metastatic non-small-cell lung cancer. The source was peripheral blood, collected from a patient treated with radiotherapy plus ipilimumab. The source of this sequence is a human donor with non-small cell lung cancer that progressed on radiotherapy plus ipilimumab.

In nucleotides, the CDR3 is TGTGCCAGCAGCTCCCCCACAGGGCATAGGGAAAAACTGTTTTTT. It yields the protein CASSSPTGHREKLFF. V gene TRBV7-9 combines with J gene TRBJ1-4; weak D call: TRBD1 (6 bases). V lost 4 bases and J 8 bases, leaving 17 bases between the germline ends. Germline CDR1 SEHNR, CDR2 FQNEAQ (reference sequence). CDR3 length equals 15 residues.